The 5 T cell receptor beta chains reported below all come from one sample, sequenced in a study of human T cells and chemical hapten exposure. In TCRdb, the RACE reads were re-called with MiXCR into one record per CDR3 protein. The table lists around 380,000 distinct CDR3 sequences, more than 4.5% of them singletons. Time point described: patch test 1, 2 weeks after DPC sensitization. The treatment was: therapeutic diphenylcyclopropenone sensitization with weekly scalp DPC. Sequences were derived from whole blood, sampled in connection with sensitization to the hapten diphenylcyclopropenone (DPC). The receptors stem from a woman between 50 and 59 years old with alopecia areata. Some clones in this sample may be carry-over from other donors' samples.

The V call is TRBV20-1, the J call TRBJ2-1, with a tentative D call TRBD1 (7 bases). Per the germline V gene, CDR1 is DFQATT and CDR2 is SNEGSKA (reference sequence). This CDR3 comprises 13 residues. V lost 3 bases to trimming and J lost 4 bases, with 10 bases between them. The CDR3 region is CSASQGGYNEQFF. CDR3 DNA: TGCAGTGCTAGCCAGGGGGGTTACAATGAGCAGTTCTTC.

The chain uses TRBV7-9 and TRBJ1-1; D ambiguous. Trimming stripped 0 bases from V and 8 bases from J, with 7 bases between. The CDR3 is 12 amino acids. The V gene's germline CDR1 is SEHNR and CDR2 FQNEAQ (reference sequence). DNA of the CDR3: TGTGCCAGCAGCTTAGCCTCATACGAAGCTTTCTTT. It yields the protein CASSLASYEAFF. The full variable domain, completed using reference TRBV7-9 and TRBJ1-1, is DTGVSQNPRHKITKRGQNVTFRCDPISEHNRLYWYRQTLGQGPEFLTYFQNEAQLEKSRLLSDRFSAERPKGSFSTLEIQRTEQGDSAMYLCASSLASYEAFFGQGTRLTVV.

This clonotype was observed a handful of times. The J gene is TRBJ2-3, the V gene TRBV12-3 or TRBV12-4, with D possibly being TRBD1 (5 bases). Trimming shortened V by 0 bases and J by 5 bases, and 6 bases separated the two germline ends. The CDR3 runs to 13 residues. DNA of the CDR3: TGTGCCAGCAGTTTAGCGCAGGGAGATACGCAGTATTTT. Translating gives CASSLAQGDTQYF.

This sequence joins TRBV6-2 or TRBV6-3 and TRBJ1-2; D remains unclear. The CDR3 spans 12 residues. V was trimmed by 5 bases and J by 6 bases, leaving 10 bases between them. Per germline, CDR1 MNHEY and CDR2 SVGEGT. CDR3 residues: CASSGWGDGYTF. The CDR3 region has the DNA TGTGCCAGCAGTGGTTGGGGTGATGGCTACACCTTC.

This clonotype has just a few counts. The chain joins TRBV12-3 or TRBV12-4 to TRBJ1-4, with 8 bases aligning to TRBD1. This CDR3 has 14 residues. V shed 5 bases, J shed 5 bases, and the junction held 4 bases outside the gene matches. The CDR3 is CASSPQGGNEKLFF. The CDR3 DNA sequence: TGTGCCAGCAGTCCACAGGGGGGAAATGAAAAACTGTTTTTT.